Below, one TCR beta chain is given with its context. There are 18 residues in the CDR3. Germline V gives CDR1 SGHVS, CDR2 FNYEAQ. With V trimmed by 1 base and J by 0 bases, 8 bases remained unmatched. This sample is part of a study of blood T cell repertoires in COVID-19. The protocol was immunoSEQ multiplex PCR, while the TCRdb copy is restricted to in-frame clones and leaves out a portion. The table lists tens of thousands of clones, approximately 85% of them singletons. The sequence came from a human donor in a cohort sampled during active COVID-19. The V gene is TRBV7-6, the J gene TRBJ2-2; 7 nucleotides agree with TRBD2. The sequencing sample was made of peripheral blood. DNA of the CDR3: TGTGCCAGCAGCTTAGTGTCTAGCGGACACGCGAACACCGGGGAGCTGTTTTTT. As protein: CASSLVSSGHANTGELFF. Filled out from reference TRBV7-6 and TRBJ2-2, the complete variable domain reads GAGVSQSPRYKVTKRGQDVALRCDPISGHVSLYWYRQALGQGPEFLTYFNYEAQQDKSGLPNDRFSAERPEGSISTLTIQRTEQRDSAMYRCASSLVSSGHANTGELFFGEGSRLTVL.